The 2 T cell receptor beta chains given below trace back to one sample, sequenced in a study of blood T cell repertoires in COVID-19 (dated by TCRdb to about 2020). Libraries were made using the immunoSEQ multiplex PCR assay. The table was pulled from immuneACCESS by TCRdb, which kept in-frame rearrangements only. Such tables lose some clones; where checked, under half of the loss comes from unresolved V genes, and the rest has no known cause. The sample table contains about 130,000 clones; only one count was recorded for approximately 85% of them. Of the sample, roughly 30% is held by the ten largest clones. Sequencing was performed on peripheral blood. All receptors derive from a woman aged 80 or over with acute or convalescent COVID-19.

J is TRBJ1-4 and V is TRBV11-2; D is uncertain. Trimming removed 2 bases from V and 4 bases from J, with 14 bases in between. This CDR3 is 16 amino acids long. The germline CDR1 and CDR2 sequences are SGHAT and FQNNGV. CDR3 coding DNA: TGTGCCAGCAGCTTATTGATGTACGGACTTAATGAAAAACTGTTTTTT. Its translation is CASSLLMYGLNEKLFF.

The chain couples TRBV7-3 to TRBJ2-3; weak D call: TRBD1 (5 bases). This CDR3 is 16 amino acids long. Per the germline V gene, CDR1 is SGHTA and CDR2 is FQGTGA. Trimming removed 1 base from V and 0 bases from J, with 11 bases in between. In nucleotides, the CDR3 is TGTGCCAGCAGCTTAATGGGGCTGAGTAGCACAGATACGCAGTATTTT. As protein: CASSLMGLSSTDTQYF.